This T cell receptor beta chain was captured by sequencing in a study of radiotherapy plus CTLA-4 blockade in lung cancer. Study background: Among all patients, approximately 17% showed objective responses, while roughly 28% had disease control.

Notes on this clone: Its antigen remains unidentified. The junction departs from germline at one end; a sequencing error may be responsible.

CDR1 is SEHNR and CDR2 is FQNEAQ in the germline V gene (reference sequence). The CDR3 loop spans 16 amino acids. The data were produced by immunoSEQ multiplex PCR, yet TCRdb's version contains in-frame clones alone and is incomplete. The sample yields fewer than 70,000 clones, 79% seen once. Study-level findings and limits: Among blood TCR repertoires after radiotherapy plus ipilimumab, tumor-derived clones expanded.

The rearrangement links TRBV7-9 to TRBJ2-7; 7 nucleotides line up with TRBD2. The clonotype originates from a human donor with non-small cell lung cancer who had a complete response to radiotherapy plus ipilimumab. This sample comprised peripheral blood, obtained from a patient treated with radiotherapy plus ipilimumab. For the CDR3, the DNA is TGTGCCAGCAGCTTAGCGACTCGCGGGGGATCCTACGGGCAGTACTTC. Its translation is CASSLATRGGSYGQYF.